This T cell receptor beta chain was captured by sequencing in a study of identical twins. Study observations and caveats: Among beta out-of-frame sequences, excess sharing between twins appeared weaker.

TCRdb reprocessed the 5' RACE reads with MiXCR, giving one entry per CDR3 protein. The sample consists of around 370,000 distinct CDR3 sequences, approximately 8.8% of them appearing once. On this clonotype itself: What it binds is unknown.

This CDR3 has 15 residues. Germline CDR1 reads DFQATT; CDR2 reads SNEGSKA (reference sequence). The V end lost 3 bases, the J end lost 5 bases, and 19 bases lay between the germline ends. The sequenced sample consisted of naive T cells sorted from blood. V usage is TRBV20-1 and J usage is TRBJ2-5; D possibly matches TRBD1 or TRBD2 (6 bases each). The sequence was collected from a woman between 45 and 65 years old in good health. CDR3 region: CSASKPQGRRETQYF. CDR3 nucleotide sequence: TGCAGTGCTAGTAAACCTCAGGGGAGGAGGGAGACCCAGTACTTC.